The 14 T cell receptor beta chains given below trace back to one sample, sequenced in a study of metastatic and nonmetastatic thyroid tumors. TCRdb reanalyzed the PCR reads with MiXCR. This table has over 40,000 clones, approximately 10% appearing once. All patients reached thyroid surgery having received no treatment beforehand. The sample comprised blood. These receptors all stem from a female donor with papillary thyroid cancer or a benign thyroid nodule (not recorded which). Some clones in this sample may be carry-over from other donors' samples.

This clone was detected many times. The V gene is TRBV3-1, the J gene TRBJ2-3; TRBD2 matches at 11 bases. The CDR3 is 16 amino acids. The V gene's germline CDR1 is LGHDT and CDR2 YNNKEL (reference sequence). The trim removed 2 bases at V and 4 bases at J, leaving 5 bases unmatched. CDR3 DNA: TGTGCCAGCAGCCAATTAGCGGGAGGGCCGCCAGATACGCAGTATTTT. It yields the protein CASSQLAGGPPDTQYF.

This clone was recorded at least ten times. The V call is TRBV14, the J call TRBJ1-1; no clear D. The V and J ends lost 1 base and 1 base respectively, with 7 bases between them. Germline V gene data show CDR1 as SGHDN and CDR2 as FVKESK. The CDR3 loop spans 14 amino acids. In nucleotides, the CDR3 is TGTGCCAGCAGCCAAGTCCTCTCGAACACTGAAGCTTTCTTT. Its protein is CASSQVLSNTEAFF.

This clone was found once. J is TRBJ2-3 and V is TRBV5-1, with 11 positions matching TRBD1. The V gene's germline CDR1 is SGHRS and CDR2 YFSETQ. The CDR3 spans 15 residues. J gave up 5 bases and V 6 bases, and 8 bases lay outside the gene matches. Here the CDR3 reads CASNSGTGGEDTQYF. Written as DNA, the CDR3 is TGCGCCAGCAACTCCGGGACAGGGGGTGAAGATACGCAGTATTTT.

Notes on this clone: A clone one base away is much larger, so this may be a read error. The chain carries TRBV28 and TRBJ2-3; no clear D. This CDR3 is built from 14 residues. V lost 6 bases and J lost 2, with 12 bases in between. CDR1 MDHEN and CDR2 SYDVKM come from the germline V gene. CDR3 nucleotides: TGTGCCAGCAGGAGGTATACCAACACAGATACGCAGTATTTT. Its translation: CASRRYTNTDTQYF.

CDR3 in DNA: TGCAGTGCTAGGCCTAGCGGGGAAAATGAGCAGTTCTTC. Amino acid sequence: CSARPSGENEQFF. This rearrangement joins TRBV20-1 to TRBJ2-1; 9 nucleotides align to TRBD2. Germline lookup yields CDR1 DFQATT and CDR2 SNEGSKA (reference sequence). The CDR3 runs to 13 residues. V was clipped by 3 bases and J by 7 bases; unmatched bases: 4.

The chain couples TRBV2 to TRBJ2-7; either TRBD1 or TRBD2 may supply D (5 bases each). CDR1 is SNHLY and CDR2 is FYNNEI in the germline V gene. V shed 4 bases and J shed 5 bases, with 21 bases lying between them. The CDR3 extends over 16 amino acids. The CDR3 region has the DNA TGTGCCAGCAGTGCCGAGGAACTCAGGGAACTAGACGAGCAGTACTTC. Translation: CASSAEELRELDEQYF.

In this sample, this clone turned up many times. The rearrangement joins TRBV3-1 to TRBJ2-2; 8 nucleotides align to TRBD2. Germline V gene data show CDR1 as LGHDT and CDR2 as YNNKEL (reference sequence). V shed 3 bases, J shed 3 bases, and the junction held 12 bases outside the gene matches. This CDR3 contains 18 residues. The CDR3 reads CASSQELADYTYTGELFF. CDR3 coding DNA: TGTGCCAGCAGCCAGGAACTAGCGGACTATACCTACACCGGGGAGCTGTTTTTT.

This clone was observed many times. V gene TRBV11-2 combines with J gene TRBJ2-2, with D perhaps TRBD2 (6 bases). The CDR3 sequence is 16 residues long. V lost 2 bases and J lost 6, with 16 bases in between. Per the germline V gene, CDR1 is SGHAT and CDR2 is FQNNGV. CDR3 coding DNA: TGTGCCAGCAGCTTATATGGAGGCCGGAGGGCCGGGGAGCTGTTTTTT. Its translation is CASSLYGGRRAGELFF.

In this sample, this clone turned up many times. The genes are TRBV14 and TRBJ2-1; D is uncertain. V lost 2 bases and J lost 13, with 9 bases in between. Germline CDR1 reads SGHDN; CDR2 reads FVKESK. The CDR3 spans 11 residues. CDR3: CASSQSDRQFF. For the CDR3, the DNA is TGTGCCAGCAGCCAATCGGACCGTCAGTTCTTC.

There are a few counts of this clone. A much larger clone lies one base from this, so it may be a read error. The chain recombines TRBV5-4 with TRBJ2-7, with a weak D call TRBD2 (6 bases). There are 16 residues in the CDR3. Germline V CDR1 and CDR2: SGHNT, YYREEE (reference sequence). The CDR3 nucleotides are TGTGCCGGCAGCTTGGGGGTGGGAGGATATTCCTACGAGCAGTACTTC. Translated: CAGSLGVGGYSYEQYF.

Only a few counts were recorded for this clone. With a much larger clone just one base away, this may be a read error. In the same sample, other DNA sequences code for this CDR3. V usage is TRBV20-1 and J usage is TRBJ2-5; the D gene is possibly TRBD2 (6 bases). This CDR3 contains 14 residues. CDR1 is DFQATT, CDR2 SNEGSKA, per germline (reference sequence). This chain's CDR3 is CSARDFGGKETQYF. In DNA form, the CDR3 reads TGCAGTGCTAGAGATTTCGGCGGGAAAGAGACACAGTACTTC.

This clone was seen a handful of times. The V call is TRBV28, the J call TRBJ1-2; TRBD1 might be the D (5 bases). The germline V gene has CDR1 MDHEN and CDR2 SYDVKM. V lost 8 bases to trimming and J lost 5 bases, with 15 bases between them. This CDR3 has 13 amino acids. The chain's CDR3 is CASHLRGSYGYTF. CDR3 DNA: TGTGCCAGCCACCTGCGGGGCTCTTATGGCTACACCTTC.

This clone was found many times. The CDR3 DNA sequence: TGCGCCAGCAGCTACGGGACTAGCGGGATCTCTCAAGGTAGTGAGCAGTTCTTC. Translation gives CASSYGTSGISQGSEQFF. This rearrangement joins TRBV5-1 to TRBJ2-1; 13 bases agree with TRBD2. Germline CDR1 and CDR2: SGHRS and YFSETQ. Trimming removed 3 bases from V and 9 bases from J; junction bases left unmatched: 15. The CDR3 totals 18 residues. The full variable domain, its missing parts supplied by reference TRBV5-1 and TRBJ2-1, is KAGVTQTPRYLIKTRGQQVTLSCSPISGHRSVSWYQQTPGQGLQFLFEYFSETQRNKGNFPGRFSGRQFSNSRSEMNVSTLELGDSALYLCASSYGTSGISQGSEQFFGPGTRLTVL.

V usage is TRBV7-8 and J usage is TRBJ2-1; 9 nucleotides line up with TRBD1. CDR3 length: 15 residues. Trimming took 0 bases from V and 5 from J; bases not matched to a gene: 2. CDR1 is SGHVS, CDR2 FQNEAQ, per germline. The CDR3 sequence: CASSLAGQGNNEQFF. The CDR3 nucleotides are TGTGCCAGCAGCTTAGCGGGACAGGGTAACAATGAGCAGTTCTTC.